The clone carrying this TCR beta chain turned up a few times. As yet, its antigen is unknown. The data were taken from a study of cytomegalovirus exposure and HLA in healthy donors. Overall study findings and caveats: The classifier was said to identify cytomegalovirus status with high specificity and sensitivity.

The PCR contained 60 Vbeta and 13 Jbeta primers. Clones were sequenced by immunoSEQ multiplex PCR, and TCRdb holds only the in-frame ones, with some missing. Among about 120,000 clones listed, under 80% were seen once. CDR1 is MNHEY, CDR2 SVGAGI, per germline. CDR3 length equals 15 residues. V lost 7 bases to trimming and J lost 7 bases; unmatched junction nucleotides: 12. The gene calls are TRBV6-5 and TRBJ1-4; the match to TRBD1 covers 7 bases. The specimen was PBMCs. This sequence was found in a man aged 35 to 55 in good health and CMV-seropositive. The CDR3 DNA reads as TGTGCCAGCAAACTTACCGGGACAGTCTCTGAAAAACTGTTTTTT. Encoded protein: CASKLTGTVSEKLFF.